This TCR beta chain was recorded in a study of blood T cell repertoires in COVID-19. On the study more broadly: Sources were T cells, B-cell-depleted T cells, or PBMCs; the material itself was cDNA or gDNA.

Adults between roughly 18 and 89 years of age took part from some 25 US areas. Participants reported their clinical history, and cohort assignment relied on those reports. Contact with a PCR-confirmed or clinician-diagnosed COVID-19 case occurred within 2 weeks of entry. J was trimmed by 4 bases and V by 1 base; bases with no gene match: 5. The CDR3 sequence is 15 residues long. In germline, CDR1 is SGHTA, CDR2 FQGTGA. TCRdb keeps only in-frame clones here, not all; method: immunoSEQ multiplex PCR. The repertoire consists of about 140,000 clones, with under 90% occurring once and the leading ten covering about 1.5%.

Sequencing used PBMCs or T cells enriched from blood (not recorded which). This clonotype was sampled from a woman younger than 30 who had been exposed to COVID-19. V is TRBV7-3 and J is TRBJ2-3; 7 bases are shared with TRBD2. CDR3 amino acids: CASSLSAGVADTQYF. In DNA, the CDR3 is TGTGCCAGCAGCTTAAGTGCGGGGGTCGCAGATACGCAGTATTTT.